These T cell receptor beta chains were read from a single sample in a study of cytomegalovirus exposure and HLA in healthy donors. Repertoires were generated with immunoSEQ multiplex PCR, while TCRdb's copy carries only in-frame clones and drops some. The repertoire holds over 95,000 clones, with over 60% as singletons. Sequencing was done on a sample of PBMCs. The receptors come from a female donor in good health and CMV-seronegative. Each CDR3 is given with its conserved first and last residue. A D gene is named only where the DNA matches it firmly. Rows give clone size only sometimes, using once, few, many, or a class for an expanded clone.

V	size	D	J	CDR3	DNA
TRBV7-3	-	-	TRBJ1-1	CASSLMYLNTEAFF	TGTGCCAGCAGCTTAATGTACTTGAACACTGAAGCTTTCTTT
TRBV19	once	TRBD2	TRBJ2-7	CATAGTSGYEQYF	TGTGCCACCGCGGGGACTAGCGGCTACGAGCAGTACTTC
TRBV28	-	TRBD1	TRBJ1-2	CASSPPHRGYGYTF	TGTGCCAGCAGTCCCCCCCACAGGGGGTATGGCTACACCTTC
TRBV5-6	few	-	TRBJ2-6	CASSLIQGISGANVLTF	TGTGCCAGCAGCCTGATACAGGGAATCTCTGGGGCCAACGTCCTGACTTTC
TRBV6-7	once	-	TRBJ2-2	CASSYSDRGLGFLANTGELFF	TGTGCCAGCAGTTACTCGGACCGGGGGTTAGGTTTCTTGGCGAACACCGGGGAGCTGTTTTTT
TRBV5-1	-	-	TRBJ1-1	CASSHGEAGHGFF	TGCGCCAGCAGCCACGGGGAGGCAGGGCATGGTTTCTTT
TRBV2	-	-	TRBJ2-7	CASSYSDSQWYF	TGTGCCAGCAGTTACTCCGACTCCCAATGGTACTTC
TRBV11-3	few	-	TRBJ1-1	CASSFNKNTEAFF	TGTGCCAGCAGCTTTAACAAAAACACTGAAGCTTTCTTT
TRBV7-9	-	-	TRBJ1-2	CASSIVRGTHYGYTF	TGTGCCAGCAGCATTGTCCGCGGAACCCACTATGGCTACACCTTC
TRBV7-2	-	-	TRBJ1-4	CASSFLVQGNEKLFF	TGTGCCAGCAGCTTTTTGGTCCAGGGGAATGAAAAACTGTTTTTT
TRBV27	-	TRBD2	TRBJ2-3	CASRSGGGGMYTQYF	TGTGCCAGCAGAAGCGGGGGAGGGGGAATGTATACGCAGTATTTT
TRBV6-5	-	-	TRBJ2-7	CASSFDRSPSYEQYF	TGTGCCAGCAGTTTTGACAGGAGCCCATCCTACGAGCAGTACTTC
TRBV30	-	-	TRBJ2-2	CAWSIQGFGELFF	TGTGCCTGGAGCATTCAGGGATTCGGGGAGCTGTTTTTT
TRBV7-3	-	TRBD1	TRBJ2-7	CASSIGQGPYEQYF	TGTGCCAGCAGCATCGGACAGGGCCCCTACGAGCAGTACTTC
TRBV27	-	TRBD1	TRBJ1-5	CASRTGNGNQPQHF	TGTGCCAGCAGGACAGGGAACGGCAATCAGCCCCAGCATTTT
TRBV19	-	TRBD2	TRBJ2-2	CASSTHSGAYTGELFF	TGTGCCAGTAGTACCCATAGCGGGGCGTACACCGGGGAGCTGTTTTTT
TRBV7-3	-	-	TRBJ2-1	CASSFMDSSYNEQFF	TGTGCCAGCAGCTTTATGGACAGCTCCTACAATGAGCAGTTCTTC
TRBV7-9	-	TRBD1	TRBJ1-1	CASSLGRTGRSEAFF	TGTGCCAGCAGCTTGGGTAGGACAGGAAGGTCTGAAGCTTTCTTT
TRBV9	-	TRBD2	TRBJ2-5	CASSVGGGLAGVGETQYF	TGTGCCAGCAGCGTAGGGGGGGGACTAGCGGGGGTCGGAGAGACCCAGTACTTC
TRBV6-1	-	TRBD2	TRBJ2-7	CASSEARGGSSYEQYF	TGTGCCAGCAGTGAAGCGCGCGGGGGAAGCTCCTACGAGCAGTACTTC
TRBV9	-	TRBD2	TRBJ2-5	CASSPGLAGATETQYF	TGTGCCAGCAGCCCAGGACTAGCGGGAGCGACAGAGACCCAGTACTTC
TRBV19	-	-	TRBJ1-1	CASYMNTEAFF	TGTGCCAGCTATATGAACACTGAAGCTTTCTTT
TRBV6-1	-	-	TRBJ1-2	CASSPSRSSIGGYTF	TGTGCCAGCAGTCCCAGTCGTTCAAGTATTGGTGGCTACACCTTC
TRBV19	many	-	TRBJ2-7	CASTSRGEFYEQYF	TGTGCCAGTACTTCCAGGGGTGAGTTCTACGAGCAGTACTTC
TRBV6-6	-	TRBD1	TRBJ1-4	CASKYRGSLNEKLFF	TGTGCCAGCAAGTACAGGGGGTCCTTAAATGAAAAACTGTTTTTT
TRBV5-5	-	-	TRBJ2-7	CASSQPDGTYEQYF	TGTGCCAGCAGCCAACCGGACGGGACCTACGAGCAGTACTTC
TRBV9	-	TRBD2	TRBJ2-2	CASSSRSLFRGTSVNTGELFF	TGTGCCAGCAGCTCCCGATCTCTTTTTAGGGGGACTAGCGTTAACACCGGGGAGCTGTTTTTT
TRBV27	-	-	TRBJ2-5	CASSFAHAPGTQYF	TGTGCCAGCAGTTTCGCGCACGCCCCTGGGACCCAGTACTTC
TRBV27	few	TRBD1	TRBJ2-1	CASSFGQGIYNEQFF	TGTGCCAGCAGTTTTGGACAGGGGATATACAATGAGCAGTTCTTC
TRBV4-2	-	-	TRBJ1-2	CASSQISGGGYTF	TGTGCCAGCAGCCAGATCAGCGGCGGGGGCTACACCTTC
TRBV29-1	-	TRBD1	TRBJ2-3	CSVVTGTGSTDTQYF	TGCAGCGTTGTGACCGGGACAGGGAGCACAGATACGCAGTATTTT
TRBV7-3	-	-	TRBJ1-6	CASSLSQPWTPLHF	TGTGCCAGCAGCTTATCACAGCCGTGGACACCCCTCCACTTT
TRBV2	-	TRBD1	TRBJ2-2	CASNRLGTGNTGELFF	TGTGCCAGCAATCGTTTGGGGACAGGGAACACCGGGGAGCTGTTTTTT
TRBV6-6	few	TRBD1	TRBJ1-1	CASSYLPTGEPEAFF	TGTGCCAGCAGTTACCTACCCACAGGGGAGCCTGAAGCTTTCTTT
TRBV6-1	-	TRBD2	TRBJ2-4	CASSEAQGGVAKNIQYF	TGTGCCAGCAGTGAAGCCCAGGGAGGGGTGGCCAAAAACATTCAGTACTTC
TRBV11-1	-	TRBD1	TRBJ2-2	CASSSTDRAGTGELFF	TGTGCCAGCAGCTCCACGGACAGGGCTGGGACCGGGGAGCTGTTTTTT
TRBV19	-	TRBD1	TRBJ2-5	CASSFGQAQETQYF	TGTGCCAGTAGTTTTGGACAGGCCCAAGAGACCCAGTACTTC
TRBV11-2	-	-	TRBJ2-7	CASSLDRDEQYF	TGTGCCAGCAGCTTAGACAGGGACGAGCAGTACTTC
TRBV5-1	-	TRBD1	TRBJ1-1	CASSFRPGQGNEAFF	TGCGCCAGCAGCTTCCGCCCTGGACAGGGAAATGAAGCTTTCTTT
TRBV7-3	-	TRBD2	TRBJ2-3	CASSRAGGSDTQYF	TGTGCCAGCAGCCGAGCGGGAGGCTCAGATACGCAGTATTTT
TRBV11-1	-	TRBD2	TRBJ2-1	CASSFGLAGGDEQFF	TGTGCCAGCAGCTTTGGGCTAGCGGGGGGGGATGAGCAGTTCTTC